This T cell receptor (beta chain) appears in the sequencing data of a study of T cells after yellow fever vaccination. Germline V gene lookup returns CDR1 MDHEN and CDR2 SYDVKM. V was cut by 3 bases and J by 2 bases, with 10 bases left in between. There are 14 residues in the CDR3. TCRdb re-called the 5' RACE reads through MiXCR, storing one row per CDR3 protein. This table holds roughly 310,000 distinct CDR3 sequences, 8.7% found once. The clonotype was recovered from a man in his late teens or twenties who received the YFV17D yellow fever vaccine. The sequencing here drew on PBMCs, taken on the day of the first yellow fever vaccination. This chain joins TRBV28 and TRBJ1-2, with no clear D. The CDR3, as DNA: TGTGCCAGCAGTTTCCTTACACCCAACTATGGCTACACCTTC. This encodes CASSFLTPNYGYTF.